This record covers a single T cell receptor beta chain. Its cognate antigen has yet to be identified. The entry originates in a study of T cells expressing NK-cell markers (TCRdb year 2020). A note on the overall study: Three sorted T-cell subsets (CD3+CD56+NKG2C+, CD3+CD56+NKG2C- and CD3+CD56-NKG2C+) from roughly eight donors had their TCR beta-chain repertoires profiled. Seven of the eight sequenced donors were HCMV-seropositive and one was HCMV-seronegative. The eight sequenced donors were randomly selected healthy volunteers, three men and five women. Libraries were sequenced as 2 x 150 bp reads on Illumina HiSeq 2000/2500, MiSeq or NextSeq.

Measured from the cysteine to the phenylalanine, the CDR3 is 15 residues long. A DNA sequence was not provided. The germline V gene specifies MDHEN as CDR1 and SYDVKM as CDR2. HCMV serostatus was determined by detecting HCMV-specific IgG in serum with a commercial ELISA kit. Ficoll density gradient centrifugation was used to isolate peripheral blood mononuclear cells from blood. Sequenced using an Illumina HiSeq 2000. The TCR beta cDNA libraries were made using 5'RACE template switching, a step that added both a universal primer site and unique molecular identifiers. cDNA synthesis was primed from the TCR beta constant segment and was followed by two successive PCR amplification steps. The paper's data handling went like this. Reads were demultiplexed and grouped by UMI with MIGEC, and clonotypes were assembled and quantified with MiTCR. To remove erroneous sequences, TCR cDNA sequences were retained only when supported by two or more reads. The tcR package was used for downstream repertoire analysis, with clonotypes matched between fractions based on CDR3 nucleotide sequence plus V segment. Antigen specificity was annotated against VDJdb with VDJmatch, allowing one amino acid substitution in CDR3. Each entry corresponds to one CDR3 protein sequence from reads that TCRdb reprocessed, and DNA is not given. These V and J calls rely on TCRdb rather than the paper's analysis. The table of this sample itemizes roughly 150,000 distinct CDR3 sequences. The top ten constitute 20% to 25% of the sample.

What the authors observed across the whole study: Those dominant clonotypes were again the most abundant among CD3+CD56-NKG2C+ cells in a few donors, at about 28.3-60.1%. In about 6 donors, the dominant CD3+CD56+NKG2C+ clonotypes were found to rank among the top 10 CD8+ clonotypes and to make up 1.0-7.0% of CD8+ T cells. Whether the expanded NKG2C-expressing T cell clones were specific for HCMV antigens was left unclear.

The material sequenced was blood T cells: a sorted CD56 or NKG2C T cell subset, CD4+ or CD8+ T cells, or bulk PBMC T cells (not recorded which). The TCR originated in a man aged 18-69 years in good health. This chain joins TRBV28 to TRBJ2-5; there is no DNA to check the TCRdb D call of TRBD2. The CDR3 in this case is CASSLGPQTWETQYF.